The 17 T cell receptor beta chains listed next were all sequenced from one sample in a study of blood T cell repertoires in COVID-19. Using immunoSEQ multiplex PCR, the repertoire was profiled, and TCRdb retains in-frame clones only, with some absent. The table has about 200,000 clones, 87% seen once; the top ten hold roughly 21%. Sequenced material: peripheral blood. Source of these receptors: a man in his sixties with active or convalescent COVID-19.

The chain recombines TRBV6-6 with TRBJ1-5; a weak D match, TRBD1 (5 bases). V was trimmed by 2 bases and J by 5 bases, leaving 16 bases between them. Germline V gene data show CDR1 as MNHNY and CDR2 as SVGAGI (reference sequence). This CDR3 region has 16 residues. The CDR3 protein is CASSYGSGPIHQPQHF. CDR3 coding DNA: TGTGCCAGCAGTTACGGCTCAGGGCCTATCCATCAGCCCCAGCATTTT.

The chain combines TRBV10-3 with TRBJ1-1; D gene unclear. The ends were cut back, 3 bases at V and 11 bases at J, with 10 bases in the middle. Germline V gene lookup returns CDR1 ENHRY and CDR2 SYGVKD. The CDR3 consists of 11 residues. CDR3 bases: TGTGCCATCAGTGATAGAGGGCGCGCTTTCTTT. It codes for CAISDRGRAFF.

The CDR3: CASSQIDKATGELFF. CDR3 bases: TGTGCCAGCAGCCAGATTGACAAGGCTACCGGGGAGCTGTTTTTT. The chain uses TRBV3-1 (or the pseudogene TRBV3-2) and TRBJ2-2; D is ambiguous. The germline gives CDR1 LGHDT, CDR2 YNNKEL (reference sequence). Deletions cut 3 bases from V and 5 bases from J, with 13 bases between. This CDR3 comprises 15 residues.

With respect to this clone: This sample includes further DNA sequences coding for the same CDR3. This sequence joins TRBV5-6 and TRBJ2-2; 11 nucleotides match TRBD1. After removal of 1 base from V and 6 bases from J, the junction contained 5 bases not matched to a gene. The CDR3 totals 16 residues. Germline CDR1 reads SGHDT; CDR2 reads YYEEEE. The CDR3 sequence: CASSLPGTGGSGELFF. The CDR3 DNA follows: TGTGCCAGCAGCTTGCCCGGGACAGGGGGTTCCGGGGAGCTGTTTTTT.

The chain has TRBV5-4 and TRBJ2-3; 9 bases map to TRBD2. The CDR3 has 15 residues. CDR1 is SGHNT and CDR2 is YYREEE in the germline V gene (reference sequence). The ends lost 9 bases at V and 1 base at J; junction bases unmatched: 9. For the CDR3, the DNA is TGTGCCACCCTGTATAGCGGGGGCCGCACAGATACGCAGTATTTT. Translation: CATLYSGGRTDTQYF.

The rearrangement joins TRBV7-9 to TRBJ1-1; 11 nucleotides align to TRBD1. The CDR3 is 15 amino acids. V was clipped by 5 bases and J by 3 bases; unmatched bases: 5. The germline gives CDR1 SEHNR, CDR2 FQNEAQ (reference sequence). In nucleotides, the CDR3 is TGTGCCAGCAGCCCGGGACAGGGGGAAGACACTGAAGCTTTCTTT. It is translated as CASSPGQGEDTEAFF.

V is TRBV9 and J is TRBJ2-7; 9 nucleotides agree with TRBD2. CDR3 length: 14 amino acids. Germline trimming cut 3 bases from V and 1 base from J; bases unmatched to any gene: 2. The germline V gene encodes CDR1 SGDLS and CDR2 YYNGEE. The CDR3 loop reads CASSAGLASYEQYF. CDR3 coding DNA: TGTGCCAGCAGCGCGGGACTAGCTTCCTACGAGCAGTACTTC. The variable domain in full, completed from reference TRBV9 and TRBJ2-7, reads DSGVTQTPKHLITATGQRVTLRCSPRSGDLSVYWYQQSLDQGLQFLIQYYNGEERAKGNILERFSAQQFPDLHSELNLSSLELGDSALYFCASSAGLASYEQYFGPGTRLTVT.

This clone was recorded a few times. CDR3: CASSPSQGRNSPLHF. The DNA for the CDR3 is TGTGCCAGCTCACCATCTCAGGGTAGGAATTCACCCCTCCACTTT. This chain connects TRBV18 to TRBJ1-6, with D tentatively TRBD1 (5 bases). Germline-derived CDR1 and CDR2 are KGHSH and LQKENI. V was shortened by 2 bases and J by 7 bases, with 12 bases between the two germline ends. CDR3 length: 15 amino acids.

The chain has TRBV15 and TRBJ2-1; 8 bases line up with TRBD2. The ends lost 0 bases at V and 7 bases at J; junction bases unmatched: 5. The CDR3 is made up of 15 amino acids. Looked up from germline, CDR1 is LNHNV and CDR2 is YYDKDF (reference sequence). As DNA, the CDR3 is TGTGCCACCAGCAGAGATGGGCGGGGGGCGAATGAGCAGTTCTTC. This gives the protein CATSRDGRGANEQFF.

The J gene is TRBJ1-3, the V gene TRBV2; 8 bases match TRBD1. The ends lost 4 bases at V and 5 bases at J; junction bases unmatched: 1. Germline V CDR1 and CDR2: SNHLY, FYNNEI. CDR3 length: 13 residues. DNA for the CDR3: TGTGCCAGCAGTGGACAGGGGAGAAACACCATATATTTT. It is translated as CASSGQGRNTIYF.

This chain connects TRBV6-5 to TRBJ2-3; the match to TRBD2 covers 7 bases. The CDR3 sequence is 16 residues long. Germline lookup yields CDR1 MNHEY and CDR2 SVGAGI. J was trimmed by 7 bases and V by 2 bases; bases with no gene match: 12. In nucleotides, the CDR3 is TGTGCCAGCAGTTACCGGTGGCGGGGGAGCGCGAATACGCAGTATTTT. Amino acids: CASSYRWRGSANTQYF.

J is TRBJ1-1 and V is TRBV5-1, with TRBD1 as a possible D gene (5 bases). The length of the CDR3 is 11 residues. From germline, CDR1 is SGHRS and CDR2 YFSETQ. Trimming shortened V by 0 bases and J by 11 bases, and 8 bases separated the two germline ends. DNA of the CDR3: TGCGCCAGCAGCTTGGAAGGGGTTGCTTTCTTT. Translation: CASSLEGVAFF.

V is TRBV5-6 and J is TRBJ2-2; 7 nucleotides match TRBD2. The CDR3 is 16 residues long. V lost 2 bases to trimming and J lost 0 bases; unmatched junction nucleotides: 4. CDR1 and CDR2 (germline): SGHDT, YYEEEE. The CDR3 reads CASSFRLASNTGELFF. DNA of the CDR3: TGTGCCAGCAGCTTCCGACTAGCCTCGAACACCGGGGAGCTGTTTTTT.

V usage is TRBV12-5 and J usage is TRBJ1-2; D not resolved. With 0 bases removed from V and 2 bases from J, the gap between germline ends came to 10 bases. The germline gives CDR1 LGHNT, CDR2 FRNRAP. The CDR3 is 15 amino acids. The CDR3 protein is CASGLVPIGNYGYTF. The DNA of the CDR3 is TGTGCTAGTGGTTTGGTACCCATCGGGAACTATGGCTACACCTTC.

V gene TRBV6-1 combines with J gene TRBJ1-5, with D unresolved. The CDR3 consists of 13 residues. In germline, CDR1 is MNHNS, CDR2 SASEGT. V lost 2 bases, J lost 7 bases, and 9 bases lay in between. Here the CDR3 reads CASSEREVQPQHF. The CDR3 bases are TGTGCCAGCAGTGAAAGAGAAGTCCAGCCCCAGCATTTT.

The chain combines TRBV5-1 with TRBJ2-5, with TRBD2 matching 9 bases. Germline CDR1 reads SGHRS; CDR2 reads YFSETQ. This CDR3 has 15 residues. The junction had 6 bases not matched to a gene; V was cut back by 1 base and J by 5 bases. In DNA form, the CDR3 reads TGCGCCAGCAGCTTGATGGCGGGGGGGCGGGAGACCCAGTACTTC. It codes for CASSLMAGGRETQYF.

This sequence joins TRBV27 and TRBJ1-1, with D tentatively TRBD1 (6 bases). The V gene's germline CDR1 is MNHEY and CDR2 SMNVEV (reference sequence). This CDR3 has 13 residues. V lost 6 bases to trimming and J lost 2 bases, with 10 bases between them. The CDR3 nucleotides are TGTGCCAGCAGGAGGACAGCTAACACTGAAGCTTTCTTT. Encoded protein: CASRRTANTEAFF.